The 12 T cell receptor beta chains reported below all come from one sample, sequenced in a study of CD8+CD57+ T cells in acquired aplastic anemia. Researchers used genomic DNA as the template to profile TCR beta VDJ and CDR3. TCRdb used MiXCR to reprocess the reads, holding one entry per CDR3 protein. This sample yields about 190,000 distinct CDR3 sequences, of which over 60% are seen a single time; just over 45% belongs to the top ten. Sequencing used sorted CD4+, CD8+, or CD8+CD57+ T cells (not recorded which) from PBMCs. The receptors shown here come from a human donor with severe aplastic anemia or a healthy control (not recorded which).

This clonotype was picked up a small number of times. Compared with germline, one end of the junction differs, possibly owing to a read error. The chain uses TRBV25-1 and TRBJ1-2; 9 bases map to TRBD1. The CDR3 length is 17 residues. In germline, CDR1 is MGHDK, CDR2 SYGVNS. CDR3 bases: TGTGCCAGCAGGGAATCCGGGACAGGGCTAAATAACTATGGCTACACCTTC. Encoded protein: CASRESGTGLNNYGYTF.

This clonotype has only a few counts. This CDR3 reads CASSLGGQGGYGYTF. The CDR3 nucleotides are TGTGCCAGCAGCTTAGGCGGACAGGGGGGCTATGGCTACACCTTC. The chain employs TRBV7-9 and TRBJ1-2; TRBD1 matches 10 bases. In germline, CDR1 is SEHNR, CDR2 FQNEAQ (reference sequence). The CDR3 consists of 15 residues. With 1 base clipped from V and 4 bases from J, the junction kept 3 bases outside the gene matches.

The chain couples TRBV7-9 to TRBJ1-2; D not certain. Trimming took 8 bases from V and 6 from J, leaving 7 bases between them. Germline CDR1 SEHNR, CDR2 FQNEAQ (reference sequence). The CDR3 runs 10 residues. CDR3 residues: CASDRDGYTF. The CDR3 nucleotides read TGTGCCAGCGACCGTGATGGCTACACCTTC.

This clonotype was seen more than once but under ten times. The chain recombines TRBV5-1 with TRBJ2-7; 7 bases are shared with TRBD1. The germline V gene has CDR1 SGHRS and CDR2 YFSETQ. Germline trimming cut 2 bases from V and 2 bases from J; bases unmatched to any gene: 1. This CDR3 spans 13 amino acids. CDR3 sequence (DNA): TGCGCCAGCAGCTTTGACAGGGCCTACGAGCAGTACTTC. Protein product: CASSFDRAYEQYF.

This clonotype came up a few times. Because the CDR3's place on the DNA is in doubt, the DNA is left out and the CDR3 is given as listed by TCRdb. The chain joins TRBV28 to TRBJ2-2; the table assigns TRBD1, which was not confirmed against the DNA. In germline, CDR1 is MDHEN, CDR2 SYDVKM. A total of 18 residues make up the CDR3, ends included. This CDR3 reads CASSQRGTYEQYFGELFF.

V usage is TRBV10-1 and J usage is TRBJ2-5; D unclear. The germline V gene encodes CDR1 WNHNN and CDR2 SYGVQD (reference sequence). Trimming cost V 4 bases and J 2 bases, with 17 bases left between them. The CDR3 runs 16 residues. CDR3 coding DNA: TGCGCCAGCAGTGGCAGGATTGGACGGATACAAGAGACCCAGTACTTC. Its translation: CASSGRIGRIQETQYF.

The chain links TRBV7-8 to TRBJ2-7; TRBD2 agrees at 8 bases. Trimming at V came to 3 bases and at J to 0 bases, leaving 7 bases not matched to a gene. CDR1 and CDR2 (germline): SGHVS, FQNEAQ. This CDR3 comprises 16 residues. The CDR3 DNA sequence: TGTGCCAGCAGCTTCGCCGCTAGCGGGTCCTCCTACGAGCAGTACTTC. This sequence encodes CASSFAASGSSYEQYF.

This clonotype was seen many times. CDR3 in DNA: TGTGCCAGCAGCTTAGAGGGGTATAGCAATCAGCCCCAGCATTTT. This translates into CASSLEGYSNQPQHF. The chain has TRBV7-6 and TRBJ1-5; TRBD1 is a possible D gene (5 bases). Germline values: CDR1 SGHVS, CDR2 FNYEAQ. V lost 1 base to trimming and J lost 0 bases, with 7 bases between them. The CDR3 sequence is 15 residues long.

The chain couples TRBV19 to TRBJ1-2, with D maybe TRBD1 (6 bases). Trimming left V 0 bases short and J 7 bases short, with 9 bases between. Germline V gives CDR1 LNHDA, CDR2 SQIVND (reference sequence). This CDR3 spans 13 amino acids. The CDR3 DNA reads TGTGCCAGTAGTATAGATAGGGGGTTTGGCTACACCTTC. It specifies CASSIDRGFGYTF.

This chain connects TRBV7-9 to TRBJ2-7; D unclear. The CDR3 has 15 residues. Germline CDR1 is SEHNR and CDR2 is FQNEAQ (reference sequence). The V end was cut by 0 bases, the J end by 7 bases, with 16 bases between. The CDR3 loop is CASSLAGVYPPEQYF. CDR3 in DNA: TGTGCCAGCAGCTTAGCAGGAGTGTACCCCCCTGAGCAGTACTTC.

V is TRBV7-9 and J is TRBJ2-7; D gene unclear. Trimming cost V 5 bases and J 3 bases, with 17 bases left between them. CDR1 SEHNR and CDR2 FQNEAQ come from the germline V gene (reference sequence). The CDR3 sequence is 15 residues long. The DNA for the CDR3 is TGTGCCAGCAGCAATACTATAACTGGAAGCTACGAGCAGTACTTC. Translating gives CASSNTITGSYEQYF.

In DNA, the CDR3 is TGTGCCAGCACCCTCCTGGCTGAGACCCAGTACTTC. It specifies CASTLLAETQYF. The chain has TRBV7-8 and TRBJ2-5; D gene ambiguous. The V and J ends lost 7 bases and 5 bases respectively, with 11 bases between them. The CDR3 sequence is 12 residues long. CDR1 and CDR2 (germline): SGHVS, FQNEAQ.